This T cell receptor beta chain was recovered during a study of blood T cell repertoires in COVID-19. Study-level information: PBMCs, B-cell-depleted T cells, or T cells were the source of the cDNA or gDNA that made up the material.

Original handling: For nucleated cells, counts were estimated from reference gene primer amplification. TCRdb's copy holds only in-frame clones and misses some; the assay was immunoSEQ multiplex PCR. D and trimming come from the DNA, and the V and J calls and clone size come from that table. The repertoire holds approximately 200,000 clones, approximately 84% seen once, with around 0.96% in the top ten. Source material: peripheral blood. The TCR originated in a man aged 40-49 years with acute or convalescent COVID-19.

This CDR3 reads CASSQEQEGSEAFF. The CDR3 DNA is TGTGCCAGCAGCCAAGAACAGGAGGGTTCTGAAGCTTTCTTT. The chain uses TRBV4-2 and TRBJ1-1, with D possibly TRBD1 on 5 matching bases. Germline V gives CDR1 LGHNA, CDR2 YNFKEQ. Trimming removed 0 bases at V and 6 bases at J, with 11 bases between. This CDR3 has 14 amino acids.